This T cell receptor beta chain was identified during a study of vaccination and CD4 T cells after COVID-19. About the research overall: Nasal swab PCR detected SARS-CoV-2 in convalescent patients, who comprised roughly 9 mild cases and one severe case. Sampling after COVID took place at a median of about 91 days (range 35 to 161) following diagnosis. Vaccinees got either two BNT162b2 doses or two mRNA-1273 doses.

The CDR3 has 15 amino acids. Germline CDR1 reads LNHDA; CDR2 reads SQIVND (reference sequence). The J segment lost 6 bases and the V segment lost 7 bases, leaving 7 bases of the junction unmatched. Sequencing of the DNA from cultured CD4+ T cells was carried out with the Oncomine TCR Beta short-read assay. After culture, CD4+ T cells served as the source for genomic DNA extraction. One entry per CDR3 protein, called by TCRdb with MiXCR from the PCR reads. In the table there are 15,000 to 20,000 distinct CDR3 sequences, approximately 48% of which are singletons. Noted treatment: approximately nine-day PBMC culture with coronavirus spike peptide pools or control peptides (ViraFEST assay). A note on this clonotype: The antigen remains undetermined.

The sequenced material came from CD4+ T cells from blood, cultured in vitro. The TCR was taken from a human donor who had recovered from COVID-19. The chain recombines TRBV19 with TRBJ1-6, with 9 bases lining up with TRBD1. CDR3 DNA: TGTGCCAGTACTTCCCGGGACAGGGCTAATTCACCCCTCCACTTT. It codes for CASTSRDRANSPLHF.